Below, 11 T cell receptor beta chains from the same sample are listed, as sequenced in a study of blood T cells in healthy people across ages. With a J-beta primer mix and a sample-barcoded 5' primer, a second PCR ran about 7 to 12 cycles. MiXCR, applied by TCRdb to the 5' RACE reads, yields one record per CDR3 protein. The sample has about 1.8 million distinct CDR3 sequences; about 50% are singletons. The sample comprised blood. Source of these receptors: a middle-aged woman in good health.

This clonotype was detected only a few times. The rearrangement uses TRBV11-2 and TRBJ2-1; 7 bases are shared with TRBD1. This CDR3 is built from 18 residues. V was pared by 0 bases and J by 3 bases, with 11 bases of the junction left unmatched. Germline lookup yields CDR1 SGHAT and CDR2 FQNNGV. The CDR3 bases are TGTGCCAGCAGCTTAGAACCTACAGGGGTCGGAAACTACAATGAGCAGTTCTTC. The encoded protein is CASSLEPTGVGNYNEQFF.

This chain uses TRBV18 with TRBJ2-3; D may be TRBD1 or TRBD2 (5 bases each). Germline V gene sequence: CDR1 KGHSH, CDR2 LQKENI. Trimming shortened V by 6 bases and J by 0 bases, and 16 bases separated the two germline ends. The CDR3 is 16 amino acids. The CDR3 loop reads CASSGTIADSTDTQYF. In DNA form, the CDR3 reads TGTGCCAGCTCGGGGACGATTGCGGATAGCACAGATACGCAGTATTTT.

The J gene is TRBJ2-5, the V gene TRBV2; TRBD1 matches 8 bases. Judging by the DNA end, TRBJ2-7 fits better; the J call may be wrong. The CDR3 contains 16 residues. Germline lookup yields CDR1 SNHLY and CDR2 FYNNEI. DNA for the CDR3: TGTGCCAGCAGTGAAAGGGGGGACAGGATGGGCCACGAGCAGTACTTC. It yields the protein CASSERGDRMGHEQYF.

The genes are TRBV9 and TRBJ1-2; D is perhaps TRBD1 (6 bases). The V and J ends lost 4 bases and 8 bases respectively, with 18 bases between them. The CDR3 is 14 amino acids. Germline V lookup: CDR1 SGDLS, CDR2 YYNGEE. The CDR3 loop is CASSSSGASGGYTF. DNA for the CDR3: TGTGCCAGCAGCTCTTCAGGGGCATCGGGGGGCTACACCTTC.

The chain combines TRBV6-2 or TRBV6-3 with TRBJ2-3; D unclear. V lost 6 bases, J lost 0 bases, and 7 bases lay in between. This CDR3 is built from 13 residues. Germline-derived CDR1 and CDR2 are MNHEY and SVGEGT. The CDR3 spells CASRVSSTDTQYF. The CDR3 region has the DNA TGTGCCAGCAGAGTATCTAGCACAGATACGCAGTATTTT.

The V gene is TRBV28, the J gene TRBJ2-5; 10 bases align to TRBD1. The V gene's germline CDR1 is MDHEN and CDR2 SYDVKM. V lost 5 bases to trimming and J lost 5 bases; unmatched junction nucleotides: 5. The length of the CDR3 is 14 residues. The CDR3 here is CASSQTGGLETQYF. The CDR3 coding sequence is TGTGCCAGCAGTCAGACAGGGGGCCTCGAGACCCAGTACTTC.

The V and J genes are TRBV6-1 and TRBJ2-7; 11 bases match TRBD2. The CDR3 has 15 amino acids. V gave up 1 base and J gave up 2 bases; unmatched junction bases: 1. Germline-derived CDR1 and CDR2 are MNHNS and SASEGT. The CDR3 region is CASSEVAGGTYEQYF. The CDR3 bases are TGTGCCAGCAGTGAAGTAGCGGGGGGGACCTACGAGCAGTACTTC.

This clonotype has a handful of counts. This sequence joins TRBV12-3 or TRBV12-4 and TRBJ2-1; no definite D call. With the DNA end fitting TRBJ2-7 better, the J assignment may be wrong. The CDR3 loop spans 13 amino acids. The CDR3 bases are TGTGCCACCACGAGCCAACTGGGCAATGAGCAGTACTTC. It translates to CATTSQLGNEQYF.

This clonotype has just a few counts. DNA of the CDR3: TGCGCCAGCAGCAGGAGGGGGGATCAAGAGACCCAGTACTTC. Protein product: CASSRRGDQETQYF. V usage is TRBV5-1 and J usage is TRBJ2-5; D is possibly TRBD1 or TRBD2 (6 bases each). V shed 4 bases and J shed 2 bases, with 12 bases lying between them. Germline V CDR1 and CDR2: SGHRS, YFSETQ. The CDR3 is 14 residues long. Together with reference TRBV5-1 and TRBJ2-5, the CDR3 gives the full variable domain: KAGVTQTPRYLIKTRGQQVTLSCSPISGHRSVSWYQQTPGQGLQFLFEYFSETQRNKGNFPGRFSGRQFSNSRSEMNVSTLELGDSALYLCASSRRGDQETQYFGPGTRLLVL.

V is TRBV6-5 and J is TRBJ1-2; 9 nucleotides line up with TRBD1. The CDR3 totals 14 residues. Per germline, CDR1 MNHEY and CDR2 SVGAGI. Germline trimming cut 5 bases from V and 7 bases from J; bases unmatched to any gene: 8. The CDR3 here is CASSLTDRGFGYTF. CDR3 nucleotides: TGTGCCAGCAGTCTCACGGACAGGGGATTTGGCTACACCTTC.

This clonotype was seen ten or more times. V and J are TRBV7-8 and TRBJ1-4; possibly TRBD1 for D (5 bases). V lost 1 base and J 1 base, leaving 13 bases between the germline ends. The CDR3 extends over 17 amino acids. CDR1 SGHVS and CDR2 FQNEAQ come from the germline V gene. CDR3 region: CASSLGLGVGTNEKLFF. The CDR3 nucleotides read TGTGCCAGCAGCTTAGGATTAGGGGTCGGAACTAATGAAAAACTGTTTTTT.